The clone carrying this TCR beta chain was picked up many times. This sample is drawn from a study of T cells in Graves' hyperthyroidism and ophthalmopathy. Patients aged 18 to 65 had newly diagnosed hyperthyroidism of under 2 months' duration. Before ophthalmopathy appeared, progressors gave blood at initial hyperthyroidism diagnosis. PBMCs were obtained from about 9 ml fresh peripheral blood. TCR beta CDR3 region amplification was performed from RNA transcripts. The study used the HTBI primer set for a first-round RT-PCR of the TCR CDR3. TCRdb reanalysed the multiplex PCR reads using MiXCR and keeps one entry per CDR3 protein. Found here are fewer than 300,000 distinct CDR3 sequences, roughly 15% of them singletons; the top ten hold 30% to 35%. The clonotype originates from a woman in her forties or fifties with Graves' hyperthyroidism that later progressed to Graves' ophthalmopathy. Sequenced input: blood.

CDR3 nucleotide sequence: TGCAGTGCGGAGGGACAGGTCCAGCCCCAGCATTTT. Protein sequence: CSAEGQVQPQHF. The chain employs TRBV20-1 and TRBJ1-5; 8 positions match TRBD1. Trimming removed 6 bases from V and 7 bases from J; junction bases left unmatched: 5. The CDR3 length is 12 residues. The V gene's germline CDR1 is DFQATT and CDR2 SNEGSKA (reference sequence).